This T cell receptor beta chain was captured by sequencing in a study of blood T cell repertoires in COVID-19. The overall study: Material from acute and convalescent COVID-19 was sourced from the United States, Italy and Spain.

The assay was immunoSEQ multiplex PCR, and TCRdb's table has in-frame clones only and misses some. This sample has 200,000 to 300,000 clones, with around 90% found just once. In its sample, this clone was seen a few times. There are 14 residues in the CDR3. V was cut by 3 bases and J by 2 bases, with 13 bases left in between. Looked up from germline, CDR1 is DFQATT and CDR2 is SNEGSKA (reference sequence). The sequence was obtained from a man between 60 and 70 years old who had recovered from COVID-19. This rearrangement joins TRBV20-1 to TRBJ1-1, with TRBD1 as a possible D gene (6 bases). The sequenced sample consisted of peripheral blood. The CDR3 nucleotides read TGCAGTGCTAGTACCTCCAGGGGTAACACTGAAGCTTTCTTT. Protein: CSASTSRGNTEAFF.